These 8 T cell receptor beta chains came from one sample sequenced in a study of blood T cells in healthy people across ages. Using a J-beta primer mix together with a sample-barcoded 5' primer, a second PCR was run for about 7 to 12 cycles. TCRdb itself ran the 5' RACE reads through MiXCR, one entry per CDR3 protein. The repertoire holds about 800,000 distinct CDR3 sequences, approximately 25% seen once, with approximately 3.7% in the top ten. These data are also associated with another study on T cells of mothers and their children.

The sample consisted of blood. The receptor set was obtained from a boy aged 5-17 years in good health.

CDR3 DNA sequence: TGTGCCAGCAGTGATGGGGACAGATTCAACTATGGCTACACCTTC. Residues: CASSDGDRFNYGYTF. J is TRBJ1-2 and V is TRBV6-5; 7 nucleotides agree with TRBD1. Germline CDR1 reads MNHEY; CDR2 reads SVGAGI. The CDR3 totals 15 residues. J gave up 2 bases and V 5 bases, and 8 bases lay outside the gene matches.

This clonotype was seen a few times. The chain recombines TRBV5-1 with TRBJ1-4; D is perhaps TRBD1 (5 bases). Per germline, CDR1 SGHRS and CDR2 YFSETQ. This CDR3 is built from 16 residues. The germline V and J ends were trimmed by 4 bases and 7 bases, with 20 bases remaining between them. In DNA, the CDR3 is TGCGCCAGCAGCCCTGGCCCCAGCAGGGTTGTTGAAAAACTGTTTTTT. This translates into CASSPGPSRVVEKLFF.

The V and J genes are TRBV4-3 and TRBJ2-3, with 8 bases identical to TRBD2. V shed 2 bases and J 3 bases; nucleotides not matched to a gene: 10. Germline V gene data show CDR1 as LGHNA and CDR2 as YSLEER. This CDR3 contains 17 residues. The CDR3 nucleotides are TGCGCCAGCAGCCAAAAAGCGGGAGTTGCTGCGACAGATACGCAGTATTTT. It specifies CASSQKAGVAATDTQYF.

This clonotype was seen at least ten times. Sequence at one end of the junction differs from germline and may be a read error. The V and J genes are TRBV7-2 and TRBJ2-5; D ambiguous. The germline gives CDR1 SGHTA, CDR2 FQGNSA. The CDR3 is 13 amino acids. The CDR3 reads CASSFGPQETQYF. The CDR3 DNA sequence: TGCGCCAGCAGCTTCGGACCCCAAGAGACCCAGTACTTC.

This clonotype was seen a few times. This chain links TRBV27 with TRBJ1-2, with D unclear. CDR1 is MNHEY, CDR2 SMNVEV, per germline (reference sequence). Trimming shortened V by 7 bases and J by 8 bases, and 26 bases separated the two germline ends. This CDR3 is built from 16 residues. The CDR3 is CASKISYSGSLEGYTF. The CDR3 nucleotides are TGTGCCAGCAAAATCTCCTATTCAGGATCCCTAGAGGGCTACACCTTC.

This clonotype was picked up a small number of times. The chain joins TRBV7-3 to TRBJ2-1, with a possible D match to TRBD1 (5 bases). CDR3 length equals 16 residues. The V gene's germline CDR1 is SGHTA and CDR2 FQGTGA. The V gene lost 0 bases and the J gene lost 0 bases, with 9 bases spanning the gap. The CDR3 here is CASSLTFRGSYNEQFF. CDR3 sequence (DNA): TGTGCCAGCAGCTTAACGTTTAGGGGCTCCTACAATGAGCAGTTCTTC.

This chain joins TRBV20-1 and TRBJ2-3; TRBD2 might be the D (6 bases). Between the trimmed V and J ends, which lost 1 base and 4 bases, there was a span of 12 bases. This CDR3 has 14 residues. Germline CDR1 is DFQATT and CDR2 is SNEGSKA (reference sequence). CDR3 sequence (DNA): TGCAGTGCTAGAGCCGGGGGAAGGGCAGATACGCAGTATTTT. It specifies CSARAGGRADTQYF.

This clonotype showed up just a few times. The CDR3 spells CASSQDSGYGYTF. The CDR3 DNA is TGCGCCAGCAGCCAAGATAGTGGATATGGCTACACCTTC. The chain employs TRBV4-3 and TRBJ1-2; D unclear. The CDR3 sequence is 13 residues long. CDR1 and CDR2 from the germline V gene are LGHNA and YSLEER. The V end lost 0 bases, the J end lost 5 bases, and 7 bases lay between the germline ends.